The 26 T cell receptor beta chains below come from one sample, sequenced in a study of cytomegalovirus exposure and HLA in healthy donors. The primer mix had 60 Vbeta and 13 Jbeta primers. TCRdb's table, derived via immunoSEQ multiplex PCR, lists solely in-frame clones and lacks some. The sample has 95,000 to 150,000 clones; roughly 66% are singletons. The sequencing sample was made of PBMCs. Receptor source: a man aged 18-30 years in good health and CMV-seronegative.

The CDR3 DNA reads TGTGCCAGTAGTATAGGGGCAGGGTCCCGCGAGCAGTACTTC. Translating it yields CASSIGAGSREQYF. The V call is TRBV19, the J call TRBJ2-7; weak D call: TRBD1 (5 bases). Trimming left V 1 base short and J 6 bases short, with 13 bases between. The CDR3 is 14 residues long. Germline V CDR1 and CDR2: LNHDA, SQIVND (reference sequence).

V and J are TRBV6-5 and TRBJ1-2, with a tentative D call TRBD1 (5 bases). The V and J ends lost 2 bases and 3 bases respectively, with 13 bases between them. Germline lookup yields CDR1 MNHEY and CDR2 SVGAGI. The CDR3 has 15 amino acids. CDR3 sequence reads: CASSYTPGLHYGYTF. The CDR3 bases are TGTGCCAGCAGTTACACCCCGGGACTCCACTATGGCTACACCTTC.

The chain links TRBV6-5 to TRBJ2-7; 10 positions agree with TRBD1. Germline CDR1 and CDR2: MNHEY and SVGAGI. The V gene end was trimmed by 2 bases and the J gene end by 9 bases; junction bases not matched to a gene: 4. The CDR3 is 13 amino acids. The CDR3 DNA sequence: TGTGCCAGCAGTTACGCGGACAGGGGGTTGCAGTACTTC. Protein sequence: CASSYADRGLQYF.

Only a few counts were recorded for this clone. The CDR3 reads CASSPLGGVETQYF. For the CDR3, the DNA is TGTGCCAGCAGCCCCCTAGGGGGGGTGGAGACCCAGTACTTC. The chain links TRBV14 to TRBJ2-5; D possibly corresponds to TRBD2 (7 bases). V was clipped by 4 bases and J by 5 bases, with 14 bases between them. The CDR3 runs 14 residues. Germline loops: CDR1 SGHDN, CDR2 FVKESK.

The chain recombines TRBV6-6 with TRBJ2-7; TRBD1 matches at 8 bases. Germline loops: CDR1 MNHNY, CDR2 SVGAGI (reference sequence). The CDR3 is 16 residues long. V lost 4 bases to trimming and J lost 3 bases; unmatched junction nucleotides: 11. The CDR3 loop reads CASSSNRGRSLYEQYF. The CDR3 nucleotides read TGTGCCAGCAGTTCAAACAGGGGGAGATCACTCTACGAGCAGTACTTC.

The chain is built from TRBV6-4 and TRBJ1-3; the D gene is possibly TRBD1 (5 bases). V was pared by 4 bases and J by 2 bases, with 12 bases between. CDR1 MRHNA and CDR2 SNTAGT come from the germline V gene. The CDR3 contains 15 residues. The CDR3 sequence is CASSGQGGTGNTIYF. The CDR3 bases are TGTGCCAGCAGTGGGCAGGGTGGAACTGGAAACACCATATATTTT.

The V call is TRBV18, the J call TRBJ1-2, with TRBD1 matching 8 bases. V gave up 4 bases and J gave up 6 bases; unmatched junction bases: 16. Germline CDR1 is KGHSH and CDR2 is LQKENI. The CDR3 is 17 residues long. CDR3 sequence: CASSLLGQGGPGDGYTF. The CDR3 coding sequence is TGTGCCAGCTCACTACTTGGACAGGGAGGGCCGGGTGATGGCTACACCTTC.

This clone has only a few counts. This chain uses TRBV28 with TRBJ1-6; 9 bases are a match to TRBD1. The V and J ends lost 6 bases and 9 bases, in that order; junction bases with no gene match: 0. The CDR3 has 12 residues. Germline CDR1 MDHEN, CDR2 SYDVKM. CDR3 sequence: CASRTGGSPLHF. The CDR3 DNA sequence: TGTGCCAGCAGGACAGGGGGTTCACCCCTCCACTTT.

The gene calls are TRBV4-1 and TRBJ2-7, with TRBD2 as a possible D gene (6 bases). This CDR3 is built from 15 residues. Trimming removed 4 bases from V and 7 bases from J, with 20 bases in between. Germline V CDR1 and CDR2: MGHRA, YSYEKL. The CDR3 DNA sequence: TGCGCCAGCAGCCTCCAGGGAAACGGGGCGGGGGAGCAGTACTTC. Translation: CASSLQGNGAGEQYF.

The rearrangement joins TRBV30 to TRBJ2-1; maybe TRBD1 (7 bases). The V and J ends lost 0 bases and 6 bases respectively, with 12 bases between them. Germline V gene data show CDR1 as GTSNPN and CDR2 as SVGIG (reference sequence). The CDR3 is 14 amino acids. CDR3 DNA: TGTGCCTGGAGTGTTTGGCAGGGGGGCAATGAGCAGTTCTTC. Its translation: CAWSVWQGGNEQFF.

The chain has TRBV4-1 and TRBJ1-5, with a tentative D call TRBD1 (6 bases). The CDR3 extends over 13 amino acids. Germline-derived CDR1 and CDR2 are MGHRA and YSYEKL. With 6 bases removed from V and 7 bases from J, the gap between germline ends came to 13 bases. Written as DNA, the CDR3 is TGCGCCAGCAGTCCAGGGGTGTTCCAGCCCCAGCATTTT. Encoded protein: CASSPGVFQPQHF.

The rearrangement joins TRBV30 to TRBJ2-3; a possible D gene is TRBD2 (6 bases). V dropped 6 bases and J dropped 14 bases, with 24 bases sitting between them. Germline values: CDR1 GTSNPN, CDR2 SVGIG (reference sequence). This CDR3 spans 13 amino acids. This CDR3 is CACDKVELRRAYF. The CDR3 DNA is TGTGCCTGCGACAAGGTAGAACTCCGGAGGGCGTATTTT.

V is TRBV4-2 and J is TRBJ2-2; possibly TRBD2 for D (5 bases). This CDR3 has 15 residues. CDR1 and CDR2 (germline): LGHNA, YNFKEQ. Between the trimmed V and J ends, which lost 1 base and 4 bases, there was a span of 10 bases. DNA for the CDR3: TGTGCCAGCAGCCAAGTTGGGGAGATCACCGGGGAGCTGTTTTTT. Translating gives CASSQVGEITGELFF.

V and J are TRBV19 and TRBJ1-4; 7 positions agree with TRBD1. Germline V gene sequence: CDR1 LNHDA, CDR2 SQIVND (reference sequence). This CDR3 is 16 amino acids long. V trimming: 5 bases; J trimming: 4 bases; junction bases outside the gene matches: 10. CDR3 nucleotide sequence: TGTGCCAGTAGTCCCAAGAAACAGGGGATTAATGAAAAACTGTTTTTT. This translates into CASSPKKQGINEKLFF.

The chain couples TRBV9 to TRBJ1-5; D unresolved. CDR1 SGDLS and CDR2 YYNGEE come from the germline V gene. Trimming removed 5 bases from V and 1 base from J, with 10 bases in between. CDR3 length: 14 amino acids. The CDR3 sequence is CASSDGESNQPQHF. CDR3 DNA: TGTGCCAGCAGTGACGGAGAGAGCAATCAGCCCCAGCATTTT.

The rearrangement links TRBV27 to TRBJ1-2; 12 positions match TRBD1. Germline CDR1 MNHEY, CDR2 SMNVEV (reference sequence). J gave up 8 bases and V 6 bases, and 7 bases lay outside the gene matches. This CDR3 region has 14 residues. The CDR3, as DNA: TGTGCCAGCAGAGCCGGGACAGGGGGCGGGGGCTACACCTTC. It translates to CASRAGTGGGGYTF.

The gene calls are TRBV6-1 and TRBJ2-5; weak D call: TRBD2 (5 bases). The V end lost 6 bases, the J end lost 1 base, and 12 bases lay between the germline ends. Germline V gene data show CDR1 as MNHNS and CDR2 as SASEGT. This CDR3 is built from 14 residues. The CDR3 coding sequence is TGTGCCAGCAGACTAGGGTGGATCCAAGAGACCCAGTACTTC. Translating gives CASRLGWIQETQYF.

The rearrangement links TRBV28 to TRBJ2-1; no clear D gene. V was pared by 3 bases and J by 7 bases, with 10 bases between. The CDR3 length is 13 residues. Germline V gives CDR1 MDHEN, CDR2 SYDVKM. For the CDR3, the DNA is TGTGCCAGCAGTTTTCGTTCCGGGAATGAGCAGTTCTTC. It translates to CASSFRSGNEQFF.

V gene TRBV28 combines with J gene TRBJ2-7; D remains unclear. V was cut by 8 bases and J by 5 bases, with 16 bases left in between. The CDR3 totals 13 residues. The V gene's germline CDR1 is MDHEN and CDR2 SYDVKM. Here the CDR3 reads CASRGRFENEQYF. In DNA form, the CDR3 reads TGTGCCAGCCGAGGTCGCTTCGAAAACGAGCAGTACTTC.

The genes are TRBV5-4 and TRBJ1-1; 8 nucleotides line up with TRBD1. CDR3 length equals 17 residues. From germline, CDR1 is SGHNT and CDR2 YYREEE (reference sequence). J lost 5 bases, V lost 4 bases, and 16 bases had no gene match. CDR3 in amino acids: CASSPRTGPGVITEAFF. The CDR3 DNA follows: TGTGCCAGCAGCCCCCGGACAGGGCCAGGGGTGATTACTGAAGCTTTCTTT.

CDR3 nucleotide sequence: TGCGCCAGCAGCCAAGACCCCGCAGATTATCGGCCCCAGCATTTT. Protein: CASSQDPADYRPQHF. The chain carries TRBV4-3 and TRBJ1-5; D uncertain. Germline V lookup: CDR1 LGHNA, CDR2 YSLEER. The CDR3 contains 15 residues. The germline V and J ends were trimmed by 0 bases and 9 bases, with 15 bases remaining between them.

V and J are TRBV30 and TRBJ1-3; tentative D call: TRBD1 (6 bases). Germline CDR1 is GTSNPN and CDR2 is SVGIG (reference sequence). CDR3 length equals 14 residues. V was shortened by 7 bases and J by 1 base, with 14 bases between the two germline ends. For the CDR3, the DNA is TGTGCCTTGATGACAGGCCCTTCTGGAAACACCATATATTTT. As protein: CALMTGPSGNTIYF.

This chain links TRBV4-3 with TRBJ2-7; TRBD1 matches at 7 bases. CDR3 length: 15 amino acids. Germline CDR1 reads LGHNA; CDR2 reads YSLEER. Losses at the gene ends were 4 bases for V and 3 bases for J; bases not matched to a gene: 9. In DNA form, the CDR3 reads TGCGCCAGCAGCCCGATGACAGGGTTCAACTACGAGCAGTACTTC. This translates into CASSPMTGFNYEQYF.

V gene TRBV7-2 combines with J gene TRBJ2-7, with D tentatively TRBD1 (5 bases). This CDR3 comprises 15 residues. Germline V gene data show CDR1 as SGHTA and CDR2 as FQGNSA. Trimming took 2 bases from V and 3 from J, leaving 14 bases between them. The CDR3 spells CASSLRRTRGYEQYF. In DNA form, the CDR3 reads TGTGCCAGCAGCTTACGCCGGACAAGGGGCTACGAGCAGTACTTC. The complete variable domain, with remaining parts taken from reference TRBV7-2 and TRBJ2-7, reads GAGVSQSPSNKVTEKGKDVELRCDPISGHTALYWYRQSLGQGLEFLIYFQGNSAPDKSGLPSDRFSAERTGGSVSTLTIQRTQQEDSAVYLCASSLRRTRGYEQYFGPGTRLTVT.

The J gene is TRBJ1-5, the V gene TRBV29-1; TRBD1 is a possible D gene (5 bases). Trimming cost V 5 bases and J 4 bases, with 12 bases left between them. The CDR3 loop spans 13 amino acids. Germline V lookup: CDR1 SQVTM, CDR2 ANQGSEA. The CDR3 nucleotides are TGCAGCGTTTCCAACAGGTTGAATCAGCCCCAGCATTTT. It specifies CSVSNRLNQPQHF.

V usage is TRBV7-9 and J usage is TRBJ2-1; 10 bases fit TRBD1. Germline CDR1 is SEHNR and CDR2 is FQNEAQ (reference sequence). The CDR3 extends over 15 amino acids. V dropped 5 bases and J dropped 8; count of bases not matched to a gene: 9. The CDR3 DNA reads as TGTGCCAGCAGCCTCACCGGGACAGGGGTCGATGAGCAGTTCTTC. It translates to CASSLTGTGVDEQFF.